A single count supports the clone carrying this TCR beta chain. Antigen: not known. The CDR3 is 15 residues long. Trimming removed 0 bases at V and 8 bases at J, with 14 bases between. The V gene's germline CDR1 is LGHDT and CDR2 YNNKEL (reference sequence). Only in-frame clones appear in the TCRdb table, and some are missing; sequencing was by immunoSEQ multiplex PCR. The table includes approximately 160,000 clones, 90% to 95% detected once. This sample stems from a study of T cell responses to AZD1222 COVID-19 vaccine. Notes on the study in general: Females outnumbered males among donors, who were mostly white British; clonal diversity was possibly underestimated.

This clonotype was obtained from an adult in good health. Source: peripheral blood, taken on day 0 of AZD1222 vaccination. The rearrangement links TRBV3-1 (or the pseudogene TRBV3-2) to TRBJ2-1, with a tentative D call TRBD2 (5 bases). CDR3 sequence reads: CASSQDIASPHEQFF. The CDR3 coding sequence is TGTGCCAGCAGCCAAGATATAGCTAGCCCCCATGAGCAGTTCTTC.